The 9 T cell receptor beta chains listed next were all sequenced from one sample in a study of cytomegalovirus exposure and HLA in healthy donors. Primers for the PCR totalled 60 Vbeta and 13 Jbeta. TCRdb's copy holds only in-frame clones and misses some; the assay was immunoSEQ multiplex PCR. This sample yields about 190,000 clones, of which over 70% are seen a single time; roughly 1.6% belongs to the top ten. The sample was PBMCs. These TCRs come from a woman under 30 in good health and CMV-seronegative.

V usage is TRBV25-1 and J usage is TRBJ2-2; D not certain. The CDR3 sequence is 14 residues long. Germline CDR1 reads MGHDK; CDR2 reads SYGVNS. V was shortened by 1 base and J by 1 base, with 4 bases between the two germline ends. CDR3 sequence (DNA): TGTGCCAGCAGTGAATCTTGGAACACCGGGGAGCTGTTTTTT. Its translation: CASSESWNTGELFF.

The gene calls are TRBV4-1 and TRBJ1-4; TRBD1 aligns across 10 bases. The V gene's germline CDR1 is MGHRA and CDR2 YSYEKL. The CDR3 is 14 amino acids. Germline trimming cut 3 bases from V and 5 bases from J; bases unmatched to any gene: 0. The CDR3 protein is CASSQGQGNEKLFF. CDR3 in DNA: TGCGCCAGCAGCCAGGGACAGGGGAATGAAAAACTGTTTTTT.

This clone was detected a few times. Here the CDR3 reads CAWRGRGEKLFF. Written as DNA, the CDR3 is TGTGCTTGGAGAGGTAGGGGTGAAAAACTGTTTTTT. This chain connects TRBV6-6 to TRBJ1-4, with D tentatively TRBD1 (5 bases). The CDR3 runs 12 residues. Germline CDR1 is MNHNY and CDR2 is SVGAGI (reference sequence).

V gene TRBV5-5 combines with J gene TRBJ2-1; 9 bases map to TRBD2. The ends lost 4 bases at V and 6 bases at J; junction bases unmatched: 5. The CDR3 is 14 residues long. The germline gives CDR1 SGHKS, CDR2 YYEKEE (reference sequence). DNA of the CDR3: TGTGCCAGCAGCAAGCGGGAGGAGGGCAATGAGCAGTTCTTC. This sequence encodes CASSKREEGNEQFF.

The genes are TRBV25-1 and TRBJ1-1; the D gene is possibly TRBD1 (5 bases). The V gene's germline CDR1 is MGHDK and CDR2 SYGVNS. The CDR3 length is 16 residues. V was cut by 4 bases and J by 4 bases, with 19 bases left in between. The chain's CDR3 is CASSGGTPGFGTEAFF. The CDR3 DNA sequence: TGTGCCAGCAGTGGCGGGACTCCCGGGTTTGGCACTGAAGCTTTCTTT.

V is TRBV11-2 and J is TRBJ2-3; D uncertain. V lost 5 bases and J 0 bases, leaving 15 bases between the germline ends. CDR3 size: 16 residues. Germline V CDR1 and CDR2: SGHAT, FQNNGV. CDR3 nucleotide sequence: TGTGCCAGCAGCCTTTCCGGCGGAGCTAGCACAGATACGCAGTATTTT. Residues: CASSLSGGASTDTQYF.

This rearrangement joins TRBV21-1 to TRBJ1-2. TRBV21-1 is an annotated pseudogene. The CDR3 contains 14 residues. In DNA, the CDR3 is TGTGCCAGCAGCAAAGGCGGCAGCTTCTATGGCTACACCTTC. This encodes CASSKGGSFYGYTF.

The chain links TRBV9 to TRBJ2-7; 8 bases are a match to TRBD1. Germline V gene sequence: CDR1 SGDLS, CDR2 YYNGEE. The CDR3 spans 14 residues. With 3 bases clipped from V and 8 bases from J, the junction kept 10 bases outside the gene matches. CDR3 in amino acids: CASSEGTGDTKQYF. CDR3 DNA: TGTGCCAGCAGCGAGGGGACAGGAGATACGAAGCAGTACTTC.

V is TRBV5-1 and J is TRBJ1-1; D possibly corresponds to TRBD1 (5 bases). Germline V gene data show CDR1 as SGHRS and CDR2 as YFSETQ. This CDR3 is 13 amino acids long. V was cut by 4 bases and J by 0 bases, with 7 bases left in between. The DNA of the CDR3 is TGCGCCAGCAGCCTGGACATGAACACTGAAGCTTTCTTT. The encoded protein is CASSLDMNTEAFF.